This T cell receptor beta chain comes out of a study of regulatory T cells in long-lasting Graves disease (dated by TCRdb to 2020 to 2023). For the wider study: To count as having persistent Graves' disease, a patient had to have received antithyroid drug treatment for over 5 years with TSH receptor autoantibodies remaining persistently positive. Patients with persistent Graves' disease were compared with patients with newly diagnosed Graves' disease using TCR sequencing and RNA sequencing of peripheral blood. The study was registered as a clinical trial and conducted in China. A total of roughly 35 samples underwent TCR sequencing: about 13 from persistent and around 20 from newly diagnosed Graves' disease patients. Antithyroid drugs had been taken for ten to twelve years on average by persistent Graves' disease patients in the clinical cohort. The investigation overall reported the following: Sequencing and analysis were restricted to the TCR beta chain. The small sample size was acknowledged by the authors as a limitation that may reduce accuracy. Persistent disease showed preferential use of TRBV28, TRBJ1-2 and TRBJ2-5, whereas newly diagnosed disease favored TRBV20-1 and TRBJ2-1. Persistent patients shared more public clonotypes among themselves (fewer than 3,000) than newly diagnosed patients did (over 900). Peripheral blood alone was examined, since thyroid tissue, which constituted the primary lesion, could not be accessed. Compared with newly diagnosed patients, persistent Graves' disease patients had lower TCR Shannon entropy and fewer highly expanded clones, which suggests clonal expansion.

What this sample's time point label stands for: persistent/refractory GD, antithyroid drugs over 5 years with positive TRAb. For both TCR sequencing and RNA sequencing, RNA was extracted from PBMCs in TRIzol. The diagnosis of Graves' disease followed American Thyroid Association guidelines. Patients for the study were recruited at an endocrinology department in Xi'an, China. Each patient gave approximately 9.7 milliliters of peripheral blood, collected in an EDTA anticoagulant tube. PBMCs were isolated by Ficoll Paque Plus density gradient separation without further T cell sorting. An Agilent 2100 Bioanalyzer and agarose gel were used to check RNA quality, while a NanoDrop 2000 measured RNA concentration. Libraries were prepared through multiplex PCR. These reads were obtained on an Illumina HiSeq 4000. TCR beta libraries were built with iRepertoire HTBI primers and Arm-PCR amplification of CDR3 regions. PCR products were gel purified before sequencing. The authors processed their data as follows. A total of roughly 58 TRBV and about 13 TRBJ segments were identified across samples and were used for gene usage analysis of CDR3 amino acid clonotypes. COPE and FqMerger were used to merge filtered high-quality paired reads into contigs. BLAST was used to align contigs to IMGT TRBV, TRBD and TRBJ reference genes, and CDR3 was defined according to IMGT. Any clonotype with a frequency above 0.1% was classified as a highly expanded clone. Shannon entropy served as the measure of repertoire diversity, while the Gini coefficient captured V-J evenness. Public clonotypes were defined as clonotypes shared by more than one individual. The public reads were reprocessed in TCRdb via fastp at Q25 and MiXCR, keeping in-frame beta chains. Each CDR3 protein appears once, grouped with its most common genes and DNA. These V and J calls derive from TCRdb rather than the authors' analysis. Here the sample has roughly 500,000 distinct CDR3 sequences; approximately 23% occur a single time. The ten largest clones add up to 13% of the sample.

Notes on this clonotype: Its antigen is currently not known. Base qualities are not recorded, but no much larger clone differs from it by a single base.

The germline V gene supplies CDR1 SGHDT and CDR2 YYEEEE. The germline ends are 18 bases apart after V is trimmed by 5 bases and J by 0 bases. CDR3 length: 17 amino acids, cysteine to phenylalanine. Kept here is only the CDR3 DNA, which spans 51 bases and is read in frame from base 1. The sequence links TRBV5-6 to TRBJ1-3; too little of a D gene remains to name it. This clonotype was sampled from a female donor with Graves disease. The sample here was peripheral blood mononuclear cells (PBMCs), taken when the disease was refractory, from a patient treated with antithyroid drugs. The CDR3 region reads CASSSTSRRNSGNTIYF. The sequence in DNA is TGTGCCAGCAGTTCTACCTCGCGACGCAACTCTGGAAACACCATATATTTT.